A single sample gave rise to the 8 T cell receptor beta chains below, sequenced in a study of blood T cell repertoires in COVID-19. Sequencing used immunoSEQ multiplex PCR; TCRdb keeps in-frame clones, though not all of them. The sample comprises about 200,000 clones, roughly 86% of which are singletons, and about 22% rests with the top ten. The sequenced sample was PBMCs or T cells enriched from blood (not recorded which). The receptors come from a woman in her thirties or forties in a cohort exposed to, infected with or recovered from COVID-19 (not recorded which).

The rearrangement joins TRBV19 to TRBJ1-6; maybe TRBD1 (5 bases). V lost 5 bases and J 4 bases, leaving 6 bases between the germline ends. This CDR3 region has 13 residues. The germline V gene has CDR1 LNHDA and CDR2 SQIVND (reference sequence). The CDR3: CASSRGYNSPLHF. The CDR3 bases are TGTGCCAGTAGTCGGGGGTATAATTCACCCCTCCACTTT.

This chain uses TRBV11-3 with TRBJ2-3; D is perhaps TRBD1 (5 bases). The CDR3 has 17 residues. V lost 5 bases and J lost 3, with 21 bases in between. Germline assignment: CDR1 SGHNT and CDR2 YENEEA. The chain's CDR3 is CASSHWAGRVGTDTQYF. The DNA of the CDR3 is TGTGCCAGCAGCCACTGGGCCGGCAGGGTGGGAACAGATACGCAGTATTTT.

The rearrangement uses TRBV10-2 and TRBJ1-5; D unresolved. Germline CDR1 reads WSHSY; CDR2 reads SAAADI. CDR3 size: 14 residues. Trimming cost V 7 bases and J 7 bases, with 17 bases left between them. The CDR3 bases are TGCGCCAGCAACGACCGTCAGGTGGCACAGCCCCAGCATTTT. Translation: CASNDRQVAQPQHF.

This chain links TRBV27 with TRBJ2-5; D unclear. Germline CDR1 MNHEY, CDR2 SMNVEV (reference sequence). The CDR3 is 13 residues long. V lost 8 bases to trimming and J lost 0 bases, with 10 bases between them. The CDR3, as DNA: TGTGCCAGCCGCCAGCGCCACCAAGAGACCCAGTACTTC. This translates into CASRQRHQETQYF.

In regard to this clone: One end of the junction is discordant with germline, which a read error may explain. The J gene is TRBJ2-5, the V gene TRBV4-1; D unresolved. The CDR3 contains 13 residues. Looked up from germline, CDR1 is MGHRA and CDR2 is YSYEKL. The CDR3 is CASSEDPRETQYF. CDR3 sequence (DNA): TGCGCCAGCAGCGAAGATCCTAGAGAGACCCAGTACTTC.

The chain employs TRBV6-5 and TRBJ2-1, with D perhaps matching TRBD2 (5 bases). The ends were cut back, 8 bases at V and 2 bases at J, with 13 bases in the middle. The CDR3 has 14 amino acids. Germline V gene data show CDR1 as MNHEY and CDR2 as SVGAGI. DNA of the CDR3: TGTGCCAGCTCCCGGGGAAATACCTACAATGAGCAGTTCTTC. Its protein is CASSRGNTYNEQFF.

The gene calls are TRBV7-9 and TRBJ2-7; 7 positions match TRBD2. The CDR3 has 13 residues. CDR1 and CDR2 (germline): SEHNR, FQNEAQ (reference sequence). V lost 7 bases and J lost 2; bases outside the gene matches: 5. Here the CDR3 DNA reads TGTGCCAGCACCGAGCGGGATACCTACGAGCAGTACTTC. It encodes CASTERDTYEQYF.

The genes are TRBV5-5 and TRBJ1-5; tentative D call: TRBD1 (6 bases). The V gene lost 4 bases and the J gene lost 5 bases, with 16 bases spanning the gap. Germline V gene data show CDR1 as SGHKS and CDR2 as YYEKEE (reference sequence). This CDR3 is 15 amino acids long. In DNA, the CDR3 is TGTGCCAGCAGCCTTGGGACACGCTGGGATCAGCCCCAGCATTTT. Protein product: CASSLGTRWDQPQHF.